The next 7 T cell receptor beta chains were all read from a single sample in a study of radiotherapy plus CTLA-4 blockade in lung cancer. Data came from immunoSEQ multiplex PCR; TCRdb stores just in-frame clones and leaves some out. Seen here are roughly 90,000 clones, about two thirds observed once, and the top ten hold roughly 13%. The sequenced sample was peripheral blood, obtained from a patient treated with radiotherapy plus ipilimumab. The receptor source for this set is a human donor with non-small cell lung cancer that progressed on radiotherapy plus ipilimumab.

The chain joins TRBV23-1 to TRBJ1-1; no definite D call. TRBV23-1 is classed as an ORF, of uncertain function. V lost 3 bases to trimming and J lost 12 bases, with 17 bases between them. The CDR3 totals 13 residues. This chain's CDR3 is CASSQPQTPPSFF. The CDR3, as DNA: TGCGCCAGCAGTCAGCCCCAGACCCCACCTTCTTTCTTT.

This rearrangement joins TRBV5-1 to TRBJ2-3, with D possibly being TRBD2 (6 bases). The germline V gene encodes CDR1 SGHRS and CDR2 YFSETQ. This CDR3 has 22 amino acids. V lost 0 bases to trimming and J lost 2 bases, with 31 bases between them. The chain's CDR3 is CASSLVASGPPIRPGDTDTQYF. The CDR3, as DNA: TGCGCCAGCAGCTTGGTAGCGAGCGGGCCACCGATCAGACCGGGGGACACAGATACGCAGTATTTT.

This rearrangement joins TRBV30 to TRBJ2-7; D not certain. CDR3 length: 13 residues. V lost 0 bases, J lost 2 bases, and 8 bases lay in between. Germline V gene sequence: CDR1 GTSNPN, CDR2 SVGIG (reference sequence). The CDR3 reads CAWSVGITYEQYF. The DNA of the CDR3 is TGTGCCTGGAGTGTAGGGATCACCTACGAGCAGTACTTC.

J is TRBJ1-5 and V is TRBV5-5; D ambiguous. Trimming removed 4 bases at V and 4 bases at J, with 21 bases between. Germline V CDR1 and CDR2: SGHKS, YYEKEE (reference sequence). There are 17 residues in the CDR3. The CDR3 loop reads CASSPPVGPPVNQPQHF. The DNA of the CDR3 is TGTGCCAGCAGCCCCCCGGTCGGTCCACCGGTGAATCAGCCCCAGCATTTT.

The chain is built from TRBV28 and TRBJ2-7, with D perhaps TRBD2 (5 bases). CDR3 length: 15 residues. Trimming took off 3 bases at V and 0 bases at J, with 12 bases between the two ends. In germline, CDR1 is MDHEN, CDR2 SYDVKM. In DNA, the CDR3 is TGTGCCAGCAGTTTGACCGGGATTAGCTCCTACGAGCAGTACTTC. It codes for CASSLTGISSYEQYF.

The V call is TRBV19, the J call TRBJ1-1, with 7 bases fitting TRBD1. The CDR3 totals 18 residues. V lost 6 bases to trimming and J lost 3 bases; unmatched junction nucleotides: 19. Germline assignment: CDR1 LNHDA and CDR2 SQIVND (reference sequence). DNA for the CDR3: TGTGCCAGTAGCCCCGACAGGGCCTCATCCACATGGGACACTGAAGCTTTCTTT. Translated: CASSPDRASSTWDTEAFF.

In its sample, this clone was seen a few times. The chain has TRBV2 and TRBJ2-5, with TRBD1 identical over 9 bases. From germline, CDR1 is SNHLY and CDR2 FYNNEI. J was trimmed by 5 bases and V by 6 bases; bases with no gene match: 10. This CDR3 spans 15 amino acids. DNA of the CDR3: TGTGCCAGCAGCGCAGGGACAGGGAGGGGGGAGACCCAGTACTTC. Amino acids: CASSAGTGRGETQYF.